This T cell receptor (beta chain) derives from a study of T cells after yellow fever vaccination. General study points: Contamination by abundant bulk-population clonotypes could be present in FACS-sorted repertoires. CD4 and CD8 compartments shared a small share of clonotypes.

This clonotype was counted a few times. What it binds is not known. MiXCR, applied by TCRdb to the 5' RACE reads, yields one record per CDR3 protein. The sample yields 450,000 to 650,000 distinct CDR3 sequences, 20% to 25% seen once. V was cut by 4 bases and J by 5 bases, with 9 bases left in between. This CDR3 contains 12 residues. The chain links TRBV12-3 or TRBV12-4 to TRBJ2-7; no firm D call. Specimen: PBMCs, collected around 3 weeks after the first yellow fever vaccination. The source is a man aged 18 to 29 who received the YFV17D yellow fever vaccine. CDR3 sequence: CASSSVVHEQYF. DNA of the CDR3: TGTGCCAGCAGTTCAGTCGTGCACGAGCAGTACTTC.